This T cell receptor (beta chain) stems from a study of cytomegalovirus exposure and HLA in healthy donors. PCR employed 60 Vbeta and 13 Jbeta primers. Produced via immunoSEQ multiplex PCR; TCRdb's table is partial and in-frame only. The table records approximately 92,000 clones, 81% of them present only once. Only a few counts were recorded for this clone. What was sequenced was PBMCs. This receptor was taken from a woman in her 70s in good health and CMV-seropositive.

The CDR3 spells CASSVHRDRPNTEAFF. In DNA, the CDR3 is TGTGCCAGTAGTGTCCACCGGGACAGGCCGAACACTGAAGCTTTCTTT. This chain links TRBV19 with TRBJ1-1, with TRBD1 identical over 8 bases. The V gene's germline CDR1 is LNHDA and CDR2 SQIVND (reference sequence). After removal of 5 bases from V and 1 base from J, the junction contained 9 bases not matched to a gene. The CDR3 covers 16 residues.